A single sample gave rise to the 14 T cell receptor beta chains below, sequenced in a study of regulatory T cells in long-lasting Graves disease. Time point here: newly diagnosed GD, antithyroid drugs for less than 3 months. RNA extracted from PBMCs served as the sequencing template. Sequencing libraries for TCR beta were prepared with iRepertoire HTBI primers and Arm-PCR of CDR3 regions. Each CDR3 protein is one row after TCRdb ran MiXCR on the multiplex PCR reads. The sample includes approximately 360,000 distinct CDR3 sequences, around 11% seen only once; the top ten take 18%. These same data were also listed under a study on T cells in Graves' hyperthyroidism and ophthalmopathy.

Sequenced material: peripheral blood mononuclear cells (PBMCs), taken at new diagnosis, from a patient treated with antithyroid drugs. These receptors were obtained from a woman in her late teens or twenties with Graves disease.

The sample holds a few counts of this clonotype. CDR3 nucleotide sequence: TGTGCCAGCAGTTACGTTATCGGGGGGGCGGAAGGCTACACCTTC. As protein: CASSYVIGGAEGYTF. V usage is TRBV6-9 and J usage is TRBJ1-2; possibly TRBD1 for D (6 bases). Trimming removed 3 bases at V and 8 bases at J, with 19 bases between. This CDR3 contains 15 residues. Germline values: CDR1 MNHGY, CDR2 SVAAGI.

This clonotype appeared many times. The CDR3 spells CASSYSSLGVALGNIQYF. The CDR3 DNA reads TGTGCCAGCAGTTACTCGTCCTTAGGGGTCGCGTTAGGAAACATTCAGTACTTC. The V gene is TRBV6-2 or TRBV6-3, the J gene TRBJ2-4, with D perhaps TRBD1 (5 bases). Germline lookup yields CDR1 MNHEY and CDR2 SVGEGT. This CDR3 has 18 amino acids. The ends were cut back, 0 bases at V and 6 bases at J, with 21 bases in the middle.

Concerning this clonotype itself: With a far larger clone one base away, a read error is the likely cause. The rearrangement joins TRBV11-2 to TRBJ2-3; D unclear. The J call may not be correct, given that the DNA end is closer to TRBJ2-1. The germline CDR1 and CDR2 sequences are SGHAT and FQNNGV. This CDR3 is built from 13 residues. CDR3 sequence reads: CASSLDLGVKQFF. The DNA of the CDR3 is TGTGCCAGCAGCTTAGATCTCGGAGTAAAGCAGTTCTTC.

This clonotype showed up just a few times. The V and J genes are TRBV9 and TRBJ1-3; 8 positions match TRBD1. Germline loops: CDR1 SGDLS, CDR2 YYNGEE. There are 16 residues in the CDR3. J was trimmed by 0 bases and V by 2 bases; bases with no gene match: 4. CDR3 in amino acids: CASSVVDRVSGNTIYF. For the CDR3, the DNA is TGTGCCAGCAGCGTGGTGGACAGGGTCTCTGGAAACACCATATATTTT.

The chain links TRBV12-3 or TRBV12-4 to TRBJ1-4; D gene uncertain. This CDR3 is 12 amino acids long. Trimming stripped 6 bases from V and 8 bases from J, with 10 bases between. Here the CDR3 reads CASSLTREKLFF. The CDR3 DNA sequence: TGTGCCAGCAGCCTCACTCGGGAAAAACTGTTTTTT.

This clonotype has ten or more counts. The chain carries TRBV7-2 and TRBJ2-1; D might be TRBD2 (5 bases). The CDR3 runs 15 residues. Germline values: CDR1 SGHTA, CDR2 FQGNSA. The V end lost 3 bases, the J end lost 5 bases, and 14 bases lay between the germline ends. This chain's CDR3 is CASSFYPGSNNEQFF. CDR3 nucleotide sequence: TGTGCCAGCAGCTTCTACCCGGGGTCTAACAATGAGCAGTTCTTC.

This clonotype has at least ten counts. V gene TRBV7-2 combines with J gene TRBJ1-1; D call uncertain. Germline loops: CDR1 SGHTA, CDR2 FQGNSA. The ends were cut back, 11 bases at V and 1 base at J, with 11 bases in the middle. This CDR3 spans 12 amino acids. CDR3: CAFVSGNTEAFF. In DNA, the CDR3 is TGTGCCTTCGTAAGCGGGAACACTGAAGCTTTCTTT.

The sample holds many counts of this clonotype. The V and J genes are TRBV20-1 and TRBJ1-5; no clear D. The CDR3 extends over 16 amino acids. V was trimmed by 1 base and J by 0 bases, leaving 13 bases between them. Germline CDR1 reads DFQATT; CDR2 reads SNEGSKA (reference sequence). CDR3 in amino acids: CSARAPLLYSNQPQHF. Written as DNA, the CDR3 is TGCAGTGCTAGAGCCCCCCTACTCTATAGCAATCAGCCCCAGCATTTT.

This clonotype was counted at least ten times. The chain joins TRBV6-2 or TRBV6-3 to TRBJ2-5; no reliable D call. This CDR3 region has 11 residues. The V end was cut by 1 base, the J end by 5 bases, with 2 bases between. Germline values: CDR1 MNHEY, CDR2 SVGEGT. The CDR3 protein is CASSYYETQYF. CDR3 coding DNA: TGTGCCAGCAGTTACTATGAGACCCAGTACTTC.

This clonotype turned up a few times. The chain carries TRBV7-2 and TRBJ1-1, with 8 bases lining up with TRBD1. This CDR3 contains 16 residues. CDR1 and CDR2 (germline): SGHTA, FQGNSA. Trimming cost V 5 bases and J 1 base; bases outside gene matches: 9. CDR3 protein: CASSPVGTGGNTEAFF. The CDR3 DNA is TGTGCCAGCAGCCCCGTCGGCACAGGGGGGAACACTGAAGCTTTCTTT.

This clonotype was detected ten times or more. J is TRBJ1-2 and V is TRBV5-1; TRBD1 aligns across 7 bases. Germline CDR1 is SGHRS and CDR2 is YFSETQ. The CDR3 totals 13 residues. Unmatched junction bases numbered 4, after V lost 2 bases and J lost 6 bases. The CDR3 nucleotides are TGCGCCAGCAGCTTTGAACAGGGGAATGGCTACACCTTC. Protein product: CASSFEQGNGYTF.

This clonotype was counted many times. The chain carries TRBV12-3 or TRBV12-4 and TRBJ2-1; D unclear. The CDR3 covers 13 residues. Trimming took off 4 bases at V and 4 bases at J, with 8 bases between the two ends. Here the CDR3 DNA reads TGTGCCAGCAGTTCATTGATTTACAATGAGCAGTTCTTC. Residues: CASSSLIYNEQFF.

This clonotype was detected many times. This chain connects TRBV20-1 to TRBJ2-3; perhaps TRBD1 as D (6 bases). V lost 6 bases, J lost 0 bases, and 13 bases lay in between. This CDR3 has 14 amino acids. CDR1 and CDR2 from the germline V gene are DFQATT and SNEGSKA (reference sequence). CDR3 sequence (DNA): TGCAGTGCAACTGAGGACAGTAGCACAGATACGCAGTATTTT. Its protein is CSATEDSSTDTQYF.

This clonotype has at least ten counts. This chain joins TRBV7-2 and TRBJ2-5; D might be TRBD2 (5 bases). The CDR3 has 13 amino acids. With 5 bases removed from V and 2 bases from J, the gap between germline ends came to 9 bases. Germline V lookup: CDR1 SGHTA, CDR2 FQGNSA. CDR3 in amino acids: CASSRPGQETQYF. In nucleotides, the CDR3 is TGTGCCAGCAGCCGGCCGGGGCAAGAGACCCAGTACTTC.